This TCR beta chain was sequenced during a study of blood T cells in healthy people across ages. As for this clonotype: The junction departs from germline at one end; a sequencing error may be responsible.

From germline, CDR1 is SEHNR and CDR2 FQNEAQ (reference sequence). This CDR3 is 14 amino acids long. There were at least 5.5 micrograms of total RNA extracted from every sample. The authors ran a second PCR of roughly 7 to 11 cycles using a sample-barcoded 5' primer and a J-beta primer mix. A 12-random-nucleotide template-switch adaptor tagged each cDNA molecule. Each CDR3 protein gets one entry after TCRdb re-called the 5' RACE reads with MiXCR. The sample has about 760,000 distinct CDR3 sequences, about 61% seen once; the top ten hold around a quarter. Material for sequencing was blood. The sequence came from a man aged 35 to 55 in good health. This sequence joins TRBV7-9 and TRBJ1-5; 8 positions agree with TRBD1. The CDR3 sequence is CASSRGQENQPQHF. The CDR3 coding sequence is TGTGCCAGCAGCCGGGGACAGGAGAATCAGCCTCAGCATTTT.